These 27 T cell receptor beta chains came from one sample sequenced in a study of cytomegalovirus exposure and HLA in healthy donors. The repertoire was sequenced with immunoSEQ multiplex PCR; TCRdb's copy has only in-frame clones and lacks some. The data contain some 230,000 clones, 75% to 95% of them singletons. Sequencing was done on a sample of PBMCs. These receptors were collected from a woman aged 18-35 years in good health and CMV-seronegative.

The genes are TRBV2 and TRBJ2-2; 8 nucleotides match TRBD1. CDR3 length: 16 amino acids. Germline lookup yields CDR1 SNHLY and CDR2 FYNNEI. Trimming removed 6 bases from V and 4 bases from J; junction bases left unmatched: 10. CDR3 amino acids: CASRTGTGAGTGELFF. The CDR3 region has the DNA TGTGCCAGCAGGACCGGGACAGGTGCTGGCACCGGGGAGCTGTTTTTT.

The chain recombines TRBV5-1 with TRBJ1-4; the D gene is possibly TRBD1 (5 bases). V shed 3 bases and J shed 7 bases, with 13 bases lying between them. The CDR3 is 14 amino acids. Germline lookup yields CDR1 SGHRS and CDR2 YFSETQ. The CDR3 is CASSWDGGGEKLFF. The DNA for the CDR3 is TGCGCCAGCAGCTGGGACGGCGGGGGTGAAAAACTGTTTTTT.

Written as DNA, the CDR3 is TGTGCCAGCAGTTACTCGACTAGCCTCGGGGAGCTGTTTTTT. Its translation is CASSYSTSLGELFF. The chain employs TRBV6-5 and TRBJ2-2; 7 bases are shared with TRBD2. This CDR3 is 14 amino acids long. Germline assignment: CDR1 MNHEY and CDR2 SVGAGI. Trimming removed 0 bases from V and 7 bases from J; junction bases left unmatched: 2.

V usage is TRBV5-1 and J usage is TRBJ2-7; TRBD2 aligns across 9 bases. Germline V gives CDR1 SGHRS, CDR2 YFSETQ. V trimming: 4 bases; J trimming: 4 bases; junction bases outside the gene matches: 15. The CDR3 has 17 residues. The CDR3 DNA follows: TGCGCCAGCAGCAAACATCGCGGCATAGCGGGAGCTTACGAGCAGTACTTC. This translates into CASSKHRGIAGAYEQYF.

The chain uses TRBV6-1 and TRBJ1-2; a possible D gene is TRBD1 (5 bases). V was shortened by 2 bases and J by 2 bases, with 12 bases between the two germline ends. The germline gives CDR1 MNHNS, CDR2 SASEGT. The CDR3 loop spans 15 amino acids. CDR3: CASSESGPRNYGYTF. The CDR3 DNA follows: TGTGCCAGCAGTGAATCAGGGCCTCGGAACTATGGCTACACCTTC.

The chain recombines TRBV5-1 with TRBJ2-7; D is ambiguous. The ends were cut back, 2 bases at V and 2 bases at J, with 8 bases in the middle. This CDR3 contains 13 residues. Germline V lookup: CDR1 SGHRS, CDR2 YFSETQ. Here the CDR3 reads CASSFSVTYEQYF. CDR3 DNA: TGCGCCAGCAGCTTTTCGGTAACCTACGAGCAGTACTTC.

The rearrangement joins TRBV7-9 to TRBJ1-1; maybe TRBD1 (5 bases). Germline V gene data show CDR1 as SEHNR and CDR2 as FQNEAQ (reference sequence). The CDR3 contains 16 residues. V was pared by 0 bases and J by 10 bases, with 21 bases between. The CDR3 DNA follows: TGTGCCAGCAGCTTAGCCTCCGGGACTCTGACCCTGGGAGCTTTCTTT. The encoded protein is CASSLASGTLTLGAFF.

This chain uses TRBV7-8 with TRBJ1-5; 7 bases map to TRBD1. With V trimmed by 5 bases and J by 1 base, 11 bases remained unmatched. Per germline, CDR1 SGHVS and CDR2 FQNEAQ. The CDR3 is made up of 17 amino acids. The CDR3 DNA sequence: TGTGCCAGCAGCCTCAGAAACACAGGGGAGAGCAATCAGCCCCAGCATTTT. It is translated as CASSLRNTGESNQPQHF. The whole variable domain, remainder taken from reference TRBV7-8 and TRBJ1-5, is GAGVSQSPRYKVAKRGQDVALRCDPISGHVSLFWYQQALGQGPEFLTYFQNEAQLDKSGLPSDRFFAERPEGSVSTLKIQRTQQEDSAVYLCASSLRNTGESNQPQHFGDGTRLSIL.

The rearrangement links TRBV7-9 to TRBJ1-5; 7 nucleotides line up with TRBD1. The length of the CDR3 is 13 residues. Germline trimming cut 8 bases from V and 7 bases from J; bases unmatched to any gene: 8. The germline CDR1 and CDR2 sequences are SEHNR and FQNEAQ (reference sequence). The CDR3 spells CASGQEGGQPQHF. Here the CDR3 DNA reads TGTGCCAGCGGACAGGAAGGCGGACAGCCCCAGCATTTT.

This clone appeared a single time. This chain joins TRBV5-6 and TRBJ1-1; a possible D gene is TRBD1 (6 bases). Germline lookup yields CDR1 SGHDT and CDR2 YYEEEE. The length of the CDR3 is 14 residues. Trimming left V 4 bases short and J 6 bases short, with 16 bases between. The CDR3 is CASSPGGGLAEAFF. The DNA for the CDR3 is TGTGCCAGCAGCCCGGGCGGGGGCTTGGCTGAAGCTTTCTTT.

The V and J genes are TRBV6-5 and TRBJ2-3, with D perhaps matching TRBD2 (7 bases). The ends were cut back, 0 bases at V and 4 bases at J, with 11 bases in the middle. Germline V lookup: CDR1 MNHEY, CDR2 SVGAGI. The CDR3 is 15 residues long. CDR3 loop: CASSYSLGGADTQYF. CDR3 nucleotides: TGTGCCAGCAGTTACTCCCTAGGGGGGGCAGATACGCAGTATTTT.

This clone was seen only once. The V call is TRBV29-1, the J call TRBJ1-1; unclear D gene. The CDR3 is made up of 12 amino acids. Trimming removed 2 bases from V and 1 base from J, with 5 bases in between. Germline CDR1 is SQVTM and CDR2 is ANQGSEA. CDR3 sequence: CSVEPGNTEAFF. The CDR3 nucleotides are TGCAGCGTTGAACCGGGGAACACTGAAGCTTTCTTT.

The CDR3 DNA follows: TGTGCCAGCAGCTTAGGCGGGGGGACTAGCGGGCGGAGATATTCCTACGAGCAGTACTTC. Protein product: CASSLGGGTSGRRYSYEQYF. The rearrangement uses TRBV13 and TRBJ2-7; 12 bases fit TRBD2. This CDR3 comprises 20 residues. J lost 1 base, V lost 0 bases, and 13 bases had no gene match. Per the germline V gene, CDR1 is PRHDT and CDR2 is FYEKMQ (reference sequence).

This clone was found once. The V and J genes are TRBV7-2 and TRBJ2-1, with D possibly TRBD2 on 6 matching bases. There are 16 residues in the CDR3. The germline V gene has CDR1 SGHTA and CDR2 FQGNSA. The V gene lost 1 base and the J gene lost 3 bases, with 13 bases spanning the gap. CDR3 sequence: CASSLGGAGRYNEQFF. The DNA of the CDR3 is TGTGCCAGCAGCTTAGGAGGGGCGGGGCGCTACAATGAGCAGTTCTTC.

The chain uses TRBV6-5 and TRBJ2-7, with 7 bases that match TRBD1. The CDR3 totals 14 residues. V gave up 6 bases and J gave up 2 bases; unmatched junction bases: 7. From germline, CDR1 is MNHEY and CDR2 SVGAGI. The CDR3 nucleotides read TGTGCCAGCAGGACCGGGACAGTGGCCTACGAGCAGTACTTC. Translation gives CASRTGTVAYEQYF.

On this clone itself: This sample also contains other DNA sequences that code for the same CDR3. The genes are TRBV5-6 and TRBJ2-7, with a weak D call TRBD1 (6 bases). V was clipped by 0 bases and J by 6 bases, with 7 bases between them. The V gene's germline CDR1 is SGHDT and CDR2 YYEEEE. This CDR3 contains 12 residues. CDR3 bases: TGTGCCAGCAGCTTGGGAGGGGGCGAGCAGTACTTC. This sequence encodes CASSLGGGEQYF.

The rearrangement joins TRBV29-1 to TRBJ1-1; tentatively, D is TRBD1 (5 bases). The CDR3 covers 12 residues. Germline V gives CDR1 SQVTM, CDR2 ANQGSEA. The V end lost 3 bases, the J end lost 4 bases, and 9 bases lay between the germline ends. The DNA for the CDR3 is TGCAGCGTTGATGGGGGGACCACTGAAGCTTTCTTT. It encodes CSVDGGTTEAFF.

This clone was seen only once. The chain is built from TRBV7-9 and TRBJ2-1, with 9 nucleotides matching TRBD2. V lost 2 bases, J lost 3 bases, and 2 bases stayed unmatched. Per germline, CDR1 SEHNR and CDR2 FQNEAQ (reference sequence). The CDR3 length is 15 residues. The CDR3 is CASSLPSGNYNEQFF. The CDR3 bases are TGTGCCAGCAGCTTACCTAGCGGGAACTACAATGAGCAGTTCTTC.

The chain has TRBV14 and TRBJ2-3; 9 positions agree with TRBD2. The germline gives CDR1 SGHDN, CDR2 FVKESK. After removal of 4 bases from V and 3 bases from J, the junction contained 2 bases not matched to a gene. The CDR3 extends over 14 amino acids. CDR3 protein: CASSLGLATDTQYF. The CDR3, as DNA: TGTGCCAGCAGCCTGGGACTAGCTACAGATACGCAGTATTTT.

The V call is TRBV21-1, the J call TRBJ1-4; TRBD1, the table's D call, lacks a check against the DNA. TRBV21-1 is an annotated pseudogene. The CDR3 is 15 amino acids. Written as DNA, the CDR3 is TGTGCCAGCATCGGGGACAGGGGGGCTAATGAAAAACTGTTTTTT. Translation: CASIGDRGANEKLFF.

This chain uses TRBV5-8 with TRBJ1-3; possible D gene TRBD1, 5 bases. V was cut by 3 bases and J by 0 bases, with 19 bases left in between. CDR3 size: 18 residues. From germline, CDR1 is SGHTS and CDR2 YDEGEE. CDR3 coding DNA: TGTGCCAGCAGCTCGGGACTCTTTCAGGGAGCCTCTGGAAACACCATATATTTT. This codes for CASSSGLFQGASGNTIYF.

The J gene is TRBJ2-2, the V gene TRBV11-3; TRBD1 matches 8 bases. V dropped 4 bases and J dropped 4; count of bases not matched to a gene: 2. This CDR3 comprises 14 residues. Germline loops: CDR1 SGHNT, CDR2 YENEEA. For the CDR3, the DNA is TGTGCCAGCAGCTCCGGGACAGGCACCGGGGAGCTGTTTTTT. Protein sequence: CASSSGTGTGELFF.

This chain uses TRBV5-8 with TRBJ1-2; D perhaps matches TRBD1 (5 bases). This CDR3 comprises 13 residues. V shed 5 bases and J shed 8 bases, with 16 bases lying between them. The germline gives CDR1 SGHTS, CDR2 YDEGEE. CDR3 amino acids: CASRPAPGKGYTF. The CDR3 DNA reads TGTGCCAGCAGACCCGCCCCAGGGAAAGGCTACACCTTC.

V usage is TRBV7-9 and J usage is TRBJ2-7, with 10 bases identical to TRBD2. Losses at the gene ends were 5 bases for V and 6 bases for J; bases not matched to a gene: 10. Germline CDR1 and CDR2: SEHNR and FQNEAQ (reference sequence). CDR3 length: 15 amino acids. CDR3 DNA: TGTGCCAGCAGCAAGGGCGGGACTAGCGTTTTCGAGCAGTACTTC. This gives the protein CASSKGGTSVFEQYF. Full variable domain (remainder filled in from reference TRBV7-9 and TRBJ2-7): DTGVSQNPRHKITKRGQNVTFRCDPISEHNRLYWYRQTLGQGPEFLTYFQNEAQLEKSRLLSDRFSAERPKGSFSTLEIQRTEQGDSAMYLCASSKGGTSVFEQYFGPGTRLTVT.

CDR3 amino acids: CASSSQLGQYQETQYF. The CDR3 region has the DNA TGTGCCAGCAGTTCACAGCTAGGACAGTACCAAGAGACCCAGTACTTC. The chain employs TRBV28 and TRBJ2-5, with D maybe TRBD1 (6 bases). The germline V and J ends were trimmed by 4 bases and 0 bases, with 15 bases remaining between them. The CDR3 has 16 amino acids. The germline V gene has CDR1 MDHEN and CDR2 SYDVKM.

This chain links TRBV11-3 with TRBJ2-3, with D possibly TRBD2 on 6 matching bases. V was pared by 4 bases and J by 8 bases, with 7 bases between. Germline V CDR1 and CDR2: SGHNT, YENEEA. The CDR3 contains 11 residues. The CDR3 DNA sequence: TGTGCCAGCAGCTCCGGGGGTACGCAGTATTTT. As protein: CASSSGGTQYF. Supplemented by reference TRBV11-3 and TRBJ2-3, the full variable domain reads EAGVVQSPRYKIIEKKQPVAFWCNPISGHNTLYWYLQNLGQGPELLIRYENEEAVDDSQLPKDRFSAERLKGVDSTLKIQPAELGDSAVYLCASSSGGTQYFGPGTRLTVL.

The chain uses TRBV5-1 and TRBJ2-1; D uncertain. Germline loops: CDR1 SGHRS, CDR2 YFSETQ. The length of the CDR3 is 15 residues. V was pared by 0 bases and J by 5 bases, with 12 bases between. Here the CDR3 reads CASSLASRVDNEQFF. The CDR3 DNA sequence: TGCGCCAGCAGCTTGGCTTCCCGGGTAGACAATGAGCAGTTCTTC. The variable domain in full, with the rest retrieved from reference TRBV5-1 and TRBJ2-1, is KAGVTQTPRYLIKTRGQQVTLSCSPISGHRSVSWYQQTPGQGLQFLFEYFSETQRNKGNFPGRFSGRQFSNSRSEMNVSTLELGDSALYLCASSLASRVDNEQFFGPGTRLTVL.